The 4 T cell receptor beta chains listed next were all sequenced from one sample in a study of memory CD4+ T cells and cytomegalovirus serostatus. The assay was immunoSEQ multiplex PCR, and TCRdb's table has in-frame clones only and misses some. The table has roughly 48,000 clones, around four fifths seen once. Single viable CD3+CD4+CD8-CD45RO+ cells were sorted as the memory CD4+ T cells. Input material: memory CD4+ T cells from blood. These receptors all come from an adult in good health and CMV-seropositive.

V usage is TRBV1 and J usage is TRBJ1-2. TRBV1 constitutes a pseudogene. This CDR3 comprises 15 residues. CDR3 coding DNA: TGCACCAGCAGCCAAGATCGCGGCATGAGGTATGGCTACACCTTC. Translation: CTSSQDRGMRYGYTF.

The genes are TRBV27 and TRBJ1-2; a possible D gene is TRBD1 (6 bases). V was clipped by 6 bases and J by 4 bases, with 21 bases between them. In germline, CDR1 is MNHEY, CDR2 SMNVEV (reference sequence). CDR3 length: 16 residues. The DNA for the CDR3 is TGTGCCAGCAGCCCCGGAGGGCGGGGGCGCGTCTATGGCTACACCTTC. Its translation: CASSPGGRGRVYGYTF.

This rearrangement joins TRBV2 to TRBJ1-2; no definite D call. Germline CDR1 reads SNHLY; CDR2 reads FYNNEI. The CDR3 covers 15 residues. The V end lost 5 bases, the J end lost 4 bases, and 17 bases lay between the germline ends. The CDR3 here is CASSYVRMPGYGYTF. CDR3 bases: TGTGCCAGCAGTTACGTGCGGATGCCCGGCTATGGCTACACCTTC.

The chain recombines TRBV2 with TRBJ2-3; 8 bases are a match to TRBD2. The CDR3 sequence is 14 residues long. CDR1 is SNHLY and CDR2 is FYNNEI in the germline V gene. J was trimmed by 1 base and V by 10 bases; bases with no gene match: 7. The CDR3 bases are TGTGCCACACCGCGGGGGGCAGGCACAGATACGCAGTATTTT. Its protein is CATPRGAGTDTQYF.